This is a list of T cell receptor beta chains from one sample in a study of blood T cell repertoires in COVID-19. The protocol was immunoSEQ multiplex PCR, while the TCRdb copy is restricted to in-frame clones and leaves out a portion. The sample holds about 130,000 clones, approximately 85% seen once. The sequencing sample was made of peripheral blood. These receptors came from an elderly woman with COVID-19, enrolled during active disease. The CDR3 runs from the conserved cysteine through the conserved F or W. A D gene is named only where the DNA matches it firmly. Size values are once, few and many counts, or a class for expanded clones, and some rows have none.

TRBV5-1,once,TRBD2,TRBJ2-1,CASSWTSLTSSYNEQFF,TGCGCCAGCAGCTGGACTAGCTTAACCAGCTCCTACAATGAGCAGTTCTTC
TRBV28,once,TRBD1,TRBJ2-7,CASSLFRGRVSFEQYF,TGTGCCAGCAGTTTATTCAGGGGGCGCGTTTCGTTTGAGCAGTACTTC
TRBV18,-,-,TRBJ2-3,CASSPPGLQLSTDTQYF,TGTGCCAGCTCACCCCCGGGACTCCAACTTAGCACAGATACGCAGTATTTT
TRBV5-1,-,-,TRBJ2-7,CASSLEQGPGEQYF,TGCGCCAGCAGCTTAGAGCAGGGGCCGGGCGAGCAGTACTTC
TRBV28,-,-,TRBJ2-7,CASSRGTFISYEQYF,TGTGCCAGCAGCCGCGGGACTTTTATCTCCTACGAGCAGTACTTC
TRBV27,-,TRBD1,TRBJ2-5,CASRRGTGRQETQYF,TGTGCCAGCAGGAGAGGGACAGGGCGTCAAGAGACCCAGTACTTC
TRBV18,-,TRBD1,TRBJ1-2,CASSRDREDGYTF,TGTGCCAGCTCAAGGGACAGGGAGGATGGCTACACCTTC
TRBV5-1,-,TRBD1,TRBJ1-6,CASSTTGTGSSYNSPLHF,TGCGCCAGCAGCACTACCGGGACAGGGAGCTCCTATAATTCACCCCTCCACTTT
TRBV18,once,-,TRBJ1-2,CASSPGQNGGYTF,TGTGCCAGCTCACCCGGACAGAATGGCGGCTACACCTTC
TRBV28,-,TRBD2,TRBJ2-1,CASNTGGSGSINEQFF,TGTGCCAGCAACACGGGGGGAAGCGGGAGTATCAATGAGCAGTTCTTC
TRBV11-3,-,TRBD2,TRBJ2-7,CASPIREGPSSYEQYF,TGTGCCAGCCCGATTAGGGAGGGTCCAAGCTCCTACGAGCAGTACTTC
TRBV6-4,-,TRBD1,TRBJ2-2,CASRGQGATGELFF,TGTGCCAGCAGGGGACAGGGGGCGACCGGGGAGCTGTTTTTT
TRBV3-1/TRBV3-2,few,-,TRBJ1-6,CASRSTGLNSPLHF,TGTGCCAGCAGATCGACAGGTCTTAATTCACCCCTCCACTTT
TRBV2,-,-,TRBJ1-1,CASGQGQNTEAFF,TGTGCCAGCGGGCAGGGGCAGAACACTGAAGCTTTCTTT
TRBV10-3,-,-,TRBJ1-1,CAIGRTEVEAFF,TGTGCCATCGGGCGGACAGAGGTGGAAGCTTTCTTT
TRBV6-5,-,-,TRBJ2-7,CASSTGTYEQYF,TGTGCCAGCAGTACAGGGACCTACGAGCAGTACTTC
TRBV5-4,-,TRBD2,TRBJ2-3,CASRTSGSTDTQYF,TGTGCCAGCCGGACTAGCGGGAGCACAGATACGCAGTATTTT
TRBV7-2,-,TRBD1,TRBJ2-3,CASSLDGGTGPTDTQYF,TGTGCCAGCAGCTTGGATGGTGGGACAGGGCCCACAGATACGCAGTATTTT
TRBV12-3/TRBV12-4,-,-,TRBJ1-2,CASRSGNYGYTF,TGTGCCAGCCGATCCGGGAACTATGGCTACACCTTC
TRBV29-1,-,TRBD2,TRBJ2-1,CSVVYSGRMPDEQFF,TGCAGCGTTGTTTATAGCGGGAGGATGCCTGATGAGCAGTTCTTC
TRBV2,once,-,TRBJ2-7,CASESGPPNEQYF,TGTGCCAGCGAGTCAGGTCCACCGAACGAGCAGTACTTC
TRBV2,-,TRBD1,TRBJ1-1,CASSSRDSTEAFF,TGTGCCAGCAGCTCCCGGGACAGCACTGAAGCTTTCTTT
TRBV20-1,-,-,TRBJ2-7,CSASDGPIYEQYF,TGCAGTGCTAGTGATGGCCCCATCTACGAGCAGTACTTC
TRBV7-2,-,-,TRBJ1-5,CASSLAFGQPQHF,TGTGCCAGCAGCTTAGCTTTCGGTCAGCCCCAGCATTTT
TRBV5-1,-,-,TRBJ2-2,CASSEGSLGTGELFF,TGCGCCAGCAGCGAAGGGAGTCTCGGGACCGGGGAGCTGTTTTTT
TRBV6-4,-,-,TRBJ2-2,CASMRERNTGELFF,TGTGCCAGCATGAGGGAGAGGAACACCGGGGAGCTGTTTTTT
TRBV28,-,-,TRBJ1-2,CASSSGFWGYTF,TGTGCCAGCAGCTCAGGGTTCTGGGGCTACACCTTC
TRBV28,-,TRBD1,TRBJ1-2,CASRYTTGGRGYTF,TGTGCCAGCAGGTACACGACAGGGGGGCGTGGCTACACCTTC
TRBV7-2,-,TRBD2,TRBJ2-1,CASSLGSGGTYNEQFF,TGTGCCAGCAGCTTAGGATCGGGGGGGACCTACAATGAGCAGTTCTTC
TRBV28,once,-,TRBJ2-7,CASSFGEGDYSYEQYF,TGTGCCAGCAGTTTTGGGGAGGGGGACTATTCCTACGAGCAGTACTTC
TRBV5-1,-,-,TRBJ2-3,CASSLQDKKGDTQYF,TGCGCCAGCAGCTTACAGGACAAAAAGGGGGATACGCAGTATTTT
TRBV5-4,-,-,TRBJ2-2,CASRPLGSGELFF,TGTGCCAGCAGACCACTAGGGTCCGGGGAGCTGTTTTTT
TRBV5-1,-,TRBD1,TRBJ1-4,CASSSTGEPNEKLFF,TGCGCCAGCAGCTCAACAGGGGAACCGAATGAAAAACTGTTTTTT
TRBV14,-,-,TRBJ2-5,CASSPRDFQETQYF,TGTGCCAGCAGCCCGCGGGACTTTCAAGAGACCCAGTACTTC
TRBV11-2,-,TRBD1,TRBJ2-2,CASSSGTGVAGELFF,TGTGCCAGCAGCTCCGGGACAGGGGTTGCCGGGGAGCTGTTTTTT
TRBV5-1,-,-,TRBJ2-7,CASSGTSGSYEQYF,TGCGCCAGCAGCGGGACTTCGGGATCCTACGAGCAGTACTTC
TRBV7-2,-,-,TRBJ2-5,CASSLSSSGNQETQYF,TGTGCCAGCAGCTTATCATCATCGGGGAATCAAGAGACCCAGTACTTC
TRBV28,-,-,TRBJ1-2,CASSLRGKNYGYTF,TGTGCCAGCAGTTTACGGGGAAAAAACTATGGCTACACCTTC
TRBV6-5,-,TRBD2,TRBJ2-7,CASRRGTSGYYEQYF,TGTGCCAGCAGACGAGGGACTAGCGGATACTACGAGCAGTACTTC
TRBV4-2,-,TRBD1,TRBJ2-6,CASSLQRQGSLVGAGANVLTF,TGTGCCAGCAGCCTTCAAAGACAGGGATCCCTAGTAGGGGCTGGGGCCAACGTCCTGACTTTC
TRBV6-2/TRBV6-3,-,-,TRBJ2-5,CASSFLSSYQETQYF,TGTGCCAGCAGTTTCCTTAGCTCGTACCAAGAGACCCAGTACTTC
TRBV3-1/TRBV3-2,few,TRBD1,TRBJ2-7,CASSQTGVEQYF,TGTGCCAGCAGCCAGACAGGGGTCGAGCAGTACTTC
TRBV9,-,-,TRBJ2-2,CASSVDTTGELFF,TGTGCCAGCAGCGTAGACACCACCGGGGAGCTGTTTTTT
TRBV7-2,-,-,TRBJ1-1,CASRTRQITEAFF,TGTGCCAGCAGAACACGCCAGATCACTGAAGCTTTCTTT
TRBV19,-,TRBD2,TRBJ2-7,CASSVSGTYEQYF,TGTGCCAGTAGTGTTAGCGGGACCTACGAGCAGTACTTC
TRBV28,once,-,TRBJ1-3,CASSLQGNTIYF,TGTGCCAGCAGTTTACAGGGAAACACCATATATTTT
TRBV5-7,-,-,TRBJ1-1,CASSLVGGGTEAFF,TGTGCCAGCAGCTTGGTAGGGGGGGGCACTGAAGCTTTCTTT